This TCR beta chain was identified in a study of blood T cell repertoires in COVID-19. The germline gives CDR1 SGHNT, CDR2 YENEEA. The CDR3 contains 16 residues. Trimming cost V 5 bases and J 0 bases; bases outside gene matches: 7. The assay was immunoSEQ multiplex PCR, and TCRdb's table has in-frame clones only and misses some. The sample holds 30,000 to 40,000 clones; 65% to 75% are singletons and the top ten take 8% to 11%. Sample: peripheral blood. V and J are TRBV11-3 and TRBJ1-1; the match to TRBD1 covers 9 bases. The receptor was isolated from an older man with COVID-19, enrolled during active disease. The CDR3 loop reads CASSPRDRDMNTEAFF. The CDR3 nucleotides are TGTGCCAGCAGCCCTAGGGACAGGGACATGAACACTGAAGCTTTCTTT. Complete variable domain (other parts from reference TRBV11-3 and TRBJ1-1): EAGVVQSPRYKIIEKKQPVAFWCNPISGHNTLYWYLQNLGQGPELLIRYENEEAVDDSQLPKDRFSAERLKGVDSTLKIQPAELGDSAVYLCASSPRDRDMNTEAFFGQGTRLTVV.